The TCR beta chain under discussion was sequenced for a study of cytomegalovirus exposure and HLA in healthy donors. Study details: The approximately 120 validation repertoires were produced on the same platform as the 670 or so repertoires of the first cohort. This was reported in a later analysis. Study observations and caveats: Some public TCRs appeared in many individuals, while most sequences were rare. Clusters of TCRs from the first cohort tended to co-occur in the roughly 120 validation repertoires (as a later analysis found).

Method: immunoSEQ multiplex PCR; TCRdb's copy keeps in-frame clones and lacks some. Of some 65,000 clones in the sample, approximately 94% were seen once. This CDR3 comprises 12 residues. Germline V CDR1 and CDR2: KGHSH, LQKENI. V was clipped by 6 bases and J by 6 bases; unmatched bases: 4. On this clone: The antigen remains undetermined.

The sequenced sample consisted of PBMCs. The receptor comes from a young man in good health and CMV-seropositive. This rearrangement joins TRBV18 to TRBJ1-1, with 7 bases aligning to TRBD1. This chain's CDR3 is CASSGTDSEAFF. In DNA, the CDR3 is TGTGCCAGCTCCGGGACAGATTCTGAAGCTTTCTTT.